The TCR beta chain described here comes from a study of molecular identifiers for immune sequencing clone quantification. Study-level findings and limits: Jurkat TCR RNA spiked in from one cell reportedly remained identifiable amid approximately 970,000 naive cells. Whereas naive cells kept under 1% of molecules in clones above 20 RNA copies, such clones held over 97% in effectors.

Using its own MiXCR run on the PCR reads, TCRdb lists one record per CDR3 protein. This table holds a few hundred thousand distinct CDR3 sequences, 20% to 25% found once. Naive CD8 libraries were made from around 20,000 to 1,000,000 sorted cells, and they used 10%, 30% or 50% RNA. Sorting was used to obtain naive CD8 T cells (CD8+CD4-CCR7+CD45RA+). Deletions cut 1 base from V and 7 bases from J, with 11 bases between. This CDR3 spans 14 amino acids. CDR1 is SGHDT and CDR2 is YYEEEE in the germline V gene. Concerning this clonotype itself: The antigen remains undetermined.

The receptor was derived from a human donor in good health. Some libraries in this study had Jurkat cell RNA spiked in. The V and J genes are TRBV5-6 and TRBJ2-2; D is unresolved. Material: naive CD8+ T cells from blood, with Jurkat cell RNA spiked in. The subset denotes: FACS-sorted CD8+CD4-CCR7+CD45RA+ naive T cells. In DNA form, the CDR3 reads TGTGCCAGCAGCTTGTGGATCCTCAACGGGGAGCTGTTTTTT. It is translated as CASSLWILNGELFF. Looking up the rest from reference TRBV5-6 and TRBJ2-2 gives the full variable domain: DAGVTQSPTHLIKTRGQQVTLRCSPKSGHDTVSWYQQALGQGPQFIFQYYEEEERQRGNFPDRFSGHQFPNYSSELNVNALLLGDSALYLCASSLWILNGELFFGEGSRLTVL.